The TCR beta chain under discussion was sequenced for a study of blood T cell repertoires in COVID-19. Overall study: The United States, Italy and Spain supplied acute and convalescent COVID-19 samples.

Each participant's cohort was designated according to participant-reported clinical history. Recovered status in Cohort 3 required two negative PCRs, clearance, or symptom resolution. In the study's own analysis: Amplification of reference gene primers provided the estimated nucleated cell counts. Sequenced by immunoSEQ multiplex PCR; TCRdb stores in-frame clones only, minus some. That table is the source of V, J and clone size, and D and trimming were worked out from the DNA. The profile shows just over 300,000 clones, approximately 86% of them singletons. This receptor was obtained from a woman younger than 35 who had recovered from COVID-19. The specimen sequenced was PBMCs or T cells enriched from blood (not recorded which).

The DNA for the CDR3 is TGTGCCAGCAGTCTAACGGGGACTAGCGGTACTCTCGATGAGCAGTTCTTC. Translating gives CASSLTGTSGTLDEQFF. This rearrangement joins TRBV7-3 to TRBJ2-1; TRBD2 aligns across 11 bases. The germline V gene has CDR1 SGHTA and CDR2 FQGTGA. The CDR3 extends over 17 amino acids. V was pared by 6 bases and J by 8 bases, with 15 bases of the junction left unmatched.